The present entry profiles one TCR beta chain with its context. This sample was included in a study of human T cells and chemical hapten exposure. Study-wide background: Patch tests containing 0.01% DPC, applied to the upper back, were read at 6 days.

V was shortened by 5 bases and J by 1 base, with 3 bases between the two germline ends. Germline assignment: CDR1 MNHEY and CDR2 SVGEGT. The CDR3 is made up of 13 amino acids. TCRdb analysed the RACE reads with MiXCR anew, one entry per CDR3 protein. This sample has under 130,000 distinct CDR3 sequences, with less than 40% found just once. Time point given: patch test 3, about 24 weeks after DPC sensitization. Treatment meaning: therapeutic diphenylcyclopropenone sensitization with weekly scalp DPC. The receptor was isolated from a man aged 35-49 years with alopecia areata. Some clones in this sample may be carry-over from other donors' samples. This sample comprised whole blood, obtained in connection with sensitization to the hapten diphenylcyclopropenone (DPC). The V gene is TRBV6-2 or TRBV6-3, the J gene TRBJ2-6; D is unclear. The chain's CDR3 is CASSGSGANVLTF. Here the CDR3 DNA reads TGTGCCAGCAGTGGTTCTGGGGCCAACGTCCTGACTTTC.